One T cell receptor beta chain is described in this entry. Per the study methods: How many nucleated cells were present was estimated from reference gene primer amplification. Only in-frame clones appear in the TCRdb table, and some are missing; sequencing was by immunoSEQ multiplex PCR. The V and J calls and clone size were taken over from that table, and D and trimming were inferred from the DNA. The sample shows about 360,000 clones, around nine tenths of them seen only once. These data belong to a study of blood T cell repertoires in COVID-19. Study as a whole: COVID-19 samples, acute and convalescent, were from the United States, Italy and Spain. The cDNA or gDNA used as material had been derived from T cells, B-cell-depleted T cells, or PBMCs.

Enrollment of patients from Seattle took place during active infection, with longitudinal follow-up. The CDR3 sequence is 14 residues long. Germline-derived CDR1 and CDR2 are SGHDT and YYEEEE. V dropped 2 bases and J dropped 6; count of bases not matched to a gene: 4. The sequence was collected from a woman aged 55-70 years with COVID-19, enrolled during active disease. Material: peripheral blood. The V and J genes are TRBV5-6 and TRBJ1-5; TRBD1 aligns across 8 bases. The CDR3 DNA follows: TGTGCCAGCAGCTTTGGGACAGGCACTCAGCCCCAGCATTTT. Encoded protein: CASSFGTGTQPQHF.